Detailed here is one T cell receptor beta chain. Its specificity is not known. Per the germline V gene, CDR1 is DFQATT and CDR2 is SNEGSKA (reference sequence). V lost 3 bases to trimming and J lost 0 bases; unmatched junction nucleotides: 7. The CDR3 covers 15 residues. TCR beta sequences were obtained from blood CD8+ and CD4+ T cells. This specimen comes from a study of CD8 T cells in Susac syndrome. The authors reverse transcribed roughly 0.45 to 1 ug RNA with random hexamers. TCR beta CDR3 was amplified by immunoSEQ multiplex PCR. This amplification extended across 54 Vbeta and 13 Jbeta segments. From the immunoSEQ multiplex PCR reads, TCRdb called clonotypes with MiXCR, one entry per CDR3 protein. The profile shows around 200,000 distinct CDR3 sequences, around 95% of them singletons. Study-level findings and limits: It was acknowledged by the study that relatively few individuals were included in its TCR sequencing and HLA analysis. Clonal expansion of Susac CD8+ cells peaked in TEMRA cells, and it also peaked in active patients.

Source material: CD8+ T cells from PBMCs. The genes are TRBV20-1 and TRBJ1-2; TRBD1 matches 7 bases. The sequence was obtained from a human donor with Susac syndrome. The CDR3 DNA sequence: TGCAGTGCTAGGGTGGACAGGACTTCTAACTATGGCTACACCTTC. It encodes CSARVDRTSNYGYTF.